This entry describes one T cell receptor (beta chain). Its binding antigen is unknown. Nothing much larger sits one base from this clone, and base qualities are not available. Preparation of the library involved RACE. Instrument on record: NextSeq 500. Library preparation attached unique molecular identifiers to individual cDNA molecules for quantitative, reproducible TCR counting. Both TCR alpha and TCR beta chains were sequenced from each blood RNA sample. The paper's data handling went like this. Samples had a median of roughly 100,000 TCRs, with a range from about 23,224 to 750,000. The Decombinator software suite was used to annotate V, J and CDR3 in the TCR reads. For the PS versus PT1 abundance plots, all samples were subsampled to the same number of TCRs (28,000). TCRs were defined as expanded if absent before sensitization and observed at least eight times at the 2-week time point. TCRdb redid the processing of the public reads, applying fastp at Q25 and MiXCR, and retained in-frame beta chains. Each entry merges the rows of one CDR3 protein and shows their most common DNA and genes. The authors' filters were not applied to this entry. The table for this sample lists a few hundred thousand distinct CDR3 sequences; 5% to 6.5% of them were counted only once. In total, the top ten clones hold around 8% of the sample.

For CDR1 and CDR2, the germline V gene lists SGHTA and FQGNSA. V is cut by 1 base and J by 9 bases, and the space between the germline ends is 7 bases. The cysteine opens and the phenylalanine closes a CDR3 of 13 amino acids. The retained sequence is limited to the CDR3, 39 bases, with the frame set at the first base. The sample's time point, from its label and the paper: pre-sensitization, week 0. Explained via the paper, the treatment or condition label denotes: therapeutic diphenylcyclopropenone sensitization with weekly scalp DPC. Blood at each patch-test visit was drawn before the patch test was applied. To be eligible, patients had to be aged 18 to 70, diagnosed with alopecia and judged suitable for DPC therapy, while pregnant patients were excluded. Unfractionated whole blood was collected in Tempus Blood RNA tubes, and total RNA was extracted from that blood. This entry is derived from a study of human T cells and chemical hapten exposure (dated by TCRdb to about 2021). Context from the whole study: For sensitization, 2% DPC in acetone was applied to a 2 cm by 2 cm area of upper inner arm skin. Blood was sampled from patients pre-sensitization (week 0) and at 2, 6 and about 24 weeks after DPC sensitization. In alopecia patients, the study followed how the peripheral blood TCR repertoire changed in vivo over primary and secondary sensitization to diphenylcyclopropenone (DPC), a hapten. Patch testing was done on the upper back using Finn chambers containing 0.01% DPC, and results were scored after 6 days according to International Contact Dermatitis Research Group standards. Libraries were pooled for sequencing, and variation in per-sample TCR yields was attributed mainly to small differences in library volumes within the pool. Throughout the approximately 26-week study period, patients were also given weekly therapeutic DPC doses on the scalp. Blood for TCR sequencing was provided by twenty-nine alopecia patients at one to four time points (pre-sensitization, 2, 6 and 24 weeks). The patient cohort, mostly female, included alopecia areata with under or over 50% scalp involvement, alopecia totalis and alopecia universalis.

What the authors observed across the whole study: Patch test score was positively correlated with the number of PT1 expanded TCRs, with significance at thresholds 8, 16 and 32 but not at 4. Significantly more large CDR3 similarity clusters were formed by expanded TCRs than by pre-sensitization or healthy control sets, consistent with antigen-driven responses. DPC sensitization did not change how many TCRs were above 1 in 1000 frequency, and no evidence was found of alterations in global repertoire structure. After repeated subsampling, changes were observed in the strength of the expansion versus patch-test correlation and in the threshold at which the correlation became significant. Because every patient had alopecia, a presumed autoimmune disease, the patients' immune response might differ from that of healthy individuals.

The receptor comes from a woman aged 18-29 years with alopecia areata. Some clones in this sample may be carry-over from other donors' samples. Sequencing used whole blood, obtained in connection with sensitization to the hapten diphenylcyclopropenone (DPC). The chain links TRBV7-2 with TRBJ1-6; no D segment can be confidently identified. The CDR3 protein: CASSLVSGSPLHF. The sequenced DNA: TGTGCCAGCAGCTTAGTATCGGGTTCACCCCTCCACTTT.